One TCR beta chain is described in this entry. Authors' processing steps: Reference gene primers were amplified, and this amplification served to estimate nucleated cell counts. The data were produced by immunoSEQ multiplex PCR, yet TCRdb's version contains in-frame clones alone and is incomplete. That table supplies the V and J calls and clone size; D and trimming were determined from the DNA. The table lists tens of thousands of clones, more than 75% of them singletons. This entry comes from a study of blood T cell repertoires in COVID-19. In germline, CDR1 is SGHNT, CDR2 YYREEE (reference sequence). V shed 2 bases, J shed 5 bases, and the junction held 2 bases outside the gene matches. This CDR3 contains 14 residues.

The source is a man between 60 and 70 years old with active or convalescent COVID-19. V and J are TRBV5-4 and TRBJ1-4, with 8 bases matching TRBD1. The specimen was peripheral blood. The CDR3 sequence is CASSFRTGNEKLFF. The CDR3 nucleotides read TGTGCCAGCAGCTTTAGGACAGGGAATGAAAAACTGTTTTTT. Full variable domain (outside the CDR3, taken from reference TRBV5-4 and TRBJ1-4): ETGVTQSPTHLIKTRGQQVTLRCSSQSGHNTVSWYQQALGQGPQFIFQYYREEENGRGNFPPRFSGLQFPNYSSELNVNALELDDSALYLCASSFRTGNEKLFFGSGTQLSVL.